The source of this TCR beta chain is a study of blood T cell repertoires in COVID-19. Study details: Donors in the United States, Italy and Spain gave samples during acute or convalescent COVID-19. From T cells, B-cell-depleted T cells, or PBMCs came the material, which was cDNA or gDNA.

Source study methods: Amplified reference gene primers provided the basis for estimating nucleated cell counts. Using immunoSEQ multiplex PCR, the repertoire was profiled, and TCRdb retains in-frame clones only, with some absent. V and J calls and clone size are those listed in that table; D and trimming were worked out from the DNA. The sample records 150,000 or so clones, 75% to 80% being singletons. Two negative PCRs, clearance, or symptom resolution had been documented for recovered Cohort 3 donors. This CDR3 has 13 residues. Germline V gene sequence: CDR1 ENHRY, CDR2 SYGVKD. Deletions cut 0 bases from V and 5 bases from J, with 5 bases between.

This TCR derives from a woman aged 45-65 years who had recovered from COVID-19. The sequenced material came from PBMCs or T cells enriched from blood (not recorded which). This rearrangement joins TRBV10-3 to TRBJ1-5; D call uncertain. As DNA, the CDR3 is TGTGCCATCAGTGAGTCACGGGATCAGCCCCAGCATTTT. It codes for CAISESRDQPQHF.